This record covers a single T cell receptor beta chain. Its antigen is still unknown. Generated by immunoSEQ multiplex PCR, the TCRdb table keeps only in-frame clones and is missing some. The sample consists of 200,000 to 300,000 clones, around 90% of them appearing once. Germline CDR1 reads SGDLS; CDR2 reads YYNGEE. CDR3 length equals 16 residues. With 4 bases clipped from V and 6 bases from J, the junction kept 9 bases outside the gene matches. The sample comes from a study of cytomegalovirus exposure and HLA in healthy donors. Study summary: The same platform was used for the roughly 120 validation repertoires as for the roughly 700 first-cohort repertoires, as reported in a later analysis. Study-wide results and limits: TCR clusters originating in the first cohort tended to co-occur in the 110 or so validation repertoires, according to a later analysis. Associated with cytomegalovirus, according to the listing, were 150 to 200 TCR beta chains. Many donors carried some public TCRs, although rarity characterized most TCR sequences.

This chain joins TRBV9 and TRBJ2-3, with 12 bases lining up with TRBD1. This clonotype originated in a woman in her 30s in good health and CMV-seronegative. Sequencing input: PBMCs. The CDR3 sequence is CASSKGQGAITDTQYF. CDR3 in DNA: TGTGCCAGCAGCAAGGGACAGGGGGCCATTACGGATACGCAGTATTTT.